A selection of T cell receptor beta chains follows, all from one sample in a study of T cells in Graves' hyperthyroidism and ophthalmopathy. TCRdb analysed the multiplex PCR reads with MiXCR anew, one entry per CDR3 protein. The sample includes more than 450,000 distinct CDR3 sequences, around 20% seen only once; the top ten take approximately 48%. What was sequenced was blood. The receptors derive from a middle-aged man with Graves' ophthalmopathy. Both conserved end residues are part of each CDR3. A D gene is named only where the DNA matches it firmly. Clone size, where shown, is once, few, many, or a class for clones that have expanded.

D: NA
J: TRBJ2-7
size: few
V: TRBV6-1
CDR3: CASIPLGRSYEQYF
DNA: TGTGCCAGCATTCCTTTGGGGAGGAGTTACGAGCAGTACTTC

D: TRBD2
J: TRBJ2-1
size: few
V: TRBV11-1
CDR3: CASSLGTSGSDDEQFF
DNA: TGTGCCAGCAGCTTGGGGACTAGCGGGAGTGACGATGAGCAGTTCTTC

D: TRBD1
J: TRBJ1-4
size: many
V: TRBV2
CDR3: CASESFRGPREKLFF
DNA: TGTGCCAGCGAGAGCTTCAGGGGGCCTCGTGAAAAACTGTTTTTT

D: NA
J: TRBJ1-2
size: few
V: TRBV13
CDR3: CASSLGWDVTSNYGYTF
DNA: TGTGCCAGCAGCCTGGGTTGGGACGTCACTTCTAACTATGGCTACACCTTC

D: TRBD2
J: TRBJ2-5
size: many
V: TRBV7-8
CDR3: CASSLVGSGGSRRTRTQYF
DNA: TGTGCCAGCAGCTTAGTTGGTAGCGGGGGGTCAAGAAGGACAAGGACCCAGTACTTC

D: TRBD2
J: TRBJ2-7
size: few
V: TRBV4-3
CDR3: CASSQAGTSSAYEQYF
DNA: TGCGCCAGCAGCCAAGCCGGGACTAGCAGCGCCTACGAGCAGTACTTC

D: NA
J: TRBJ2-2
size: NA
V: TRBV9
CDR3: CASSGSTGTGSGRRTGELFF
DNA: TGTGCCAGCAGCGGATCCACCGGGACAGGGAGCGGGAGGAGGACCGGGGAGCTGTTTTTT

D: NA
J: TRBJ1-6
size: many
V: TRBV12-3/TRBV12-4
CDR3: CASSFVTADSPLHF
DNA: TGTGCCAGCAGTTTCGTCACGGCCGATTCACCCCTCCACTTT

D: NA
J: TRBJ2-3
size: few
V: TRBV7-3
CDR3: CASSSGVGWTDTQYF
DNA: TGTGCCAGCAGCTCCGGGGTGGGATGGACAGATACGCAGTATTTT

D: NA
J: TRBJ1-5
size: few
V: TRBV28
CDR3: CASTPGGAYSNQPQHF
DNA: TGTGCCAGCACCCCTGGGGGGGCCTATAGCAATCAGCCCCAGCATTTT

D: TRBD1
J: TRBJ2-1
size: few
V: TRBV20-1
CDR3: CSAHPGQGDEQFF
DNA: TGCAGTGCCCATCCGGGACAGGGGGATGAGCAGTTCTTC

D: TRBD2
J: TRBJ2-1
size: many
V: TRBV5-1
CDR3: CASRSGTSGPRVQFF
DNA: TGCGCCAGCAGATCCGGGACTAGTGGGCCCAGGGTGCAGTTCTTC

D: NA
J: TRBJ1-3
size: NA
V: TRBV5-1
CDR3: CASSLDPGAGNTIYF
DNA: TGCGCCAGCAGCTTGGACCCAGGGGCAGGAAACACCATATATTTT

D: NA
J: TRBJ1-5
size: NA
V: TRBV7-2
CDR3: CASSLAFSNQPQHF
DNA: TGTGCCAGCAGCTTAGCGTTTAGCAATCAGCCCCAGCATTTT

D: NA
J: TRBJ1-5
size: few
V: TRBV30
CDR3: CAWSKGRVTISNQPQHF
DNA: TGTGCCTGGAGTAAGGGCAGGGTAACCATCAGCAATCAGCCCCAGCATTTT

D: TRBD1
J: TRBJ1-6
size: few
V: TRBV27
CDR3: CASSLDRGVNSPLHF
DNA: TGTGCCAGCAGTTTAGACAGGGGGGTGAATTCACCCCTCCACTTT

D: NA
J: TRBJ1-3
size: NA
V: TRBV28
CDR3: CASSLGGVSGNTIYF
DNA: TGTGCCAGCAGTTTAGGCGGAGTCTCTGGAAACACCATATATTTT

D: NA
J: TRBJ1-6
size: many
V: TRBV2
CDR3: CASSALQGQSPLHF
DNA: TGTGCCAGCAGTGCCCTTCAGGGTCAATCACCCCTCCACTTT

D: NA
J: TRBJ1-1
size: few
V: TRBV30
CDR3: CAWRGRTGPANTEAFF
DNA: TGTGCCTGGAGGGGGAGGACGGGGCCGGCGAACACTGAAGCTTTCTTT

D: NA
J: TRBJ2-7
size: few
V: TRBV7-2
CDR3: CASSRTSDSYEQYF
DNA: TGTGCCAGCAGCCGGACTTCTGACTCCTACGAGCAGTACTTC

D: NA
J: TRBJ2-7
size: NA
V: TRBV6-1
CDR3: CAVWGQAYEQYF
DNA: TGTGCCGTCTGGGGGCAGGCCTACGAGCAGTACTTC

D: NA
J: TRBJ1-2
size: NA
V: TRBV27
CDR3: CASSLGQRYGYTF
DNA: TGTGCCAGCAGCCTGGGACAACGCTATGGCTACACCTTC

D: NA
J: TRBJ2-2
size: NA
V: TRBV6-1
CDR3: CASSVREGGELFF
DNA: TGTGCCAGCAGTGTACGGGAAGGCGGGGAGCTGTTTTTT

D: NA
J: TRBJ2-6
size: NA
V: TRBV27
CDR3: CASRSRANVLTF
DNA: TGTGCCAGCAGATCCAGGGCCAACGTCCTGACTTTC

D: NA
J: TRBJ2-3
size: NA
V: TRBV4-3
CDR3: CASSQSNTDTQYF
DNA: TGCGCCAGCAGCCAATCGAATACAGATACGCAGTATTTT

D: NA
J: TRBJ1-1
size: NA
V: TRBV30
CDR3: CAFAADTEAFF
DNA: TGTGCCTTTGCTGCGGACACTGAAGCTTTCTTT

D: NA
J: TRBJ2-1
size: few
V: TRBV6-2/TRBV6-3
CDR3: CASSWGSYNEQFF
DNA: TGTGCCAGCAGTTGGGGTAGCTACAATGAGCAGTTCTTC

D: TRBD1
J: TRBJ1-1
size: many
V: TRBV11-2
CDR3: CASSLSPGGLRNTEAFF
DNA: TGTGCCAGCAGCTTATCCCCAGGGGGGCTCAGGAACACTGAAGCTTTCTTT

D: TRBD1
J: TRBJ2-1
size: NA
V: TRBV4-1
CDR3: CASSQQTGVSYNEQFF
DNA: TGCGCCAGCAGCCAACAGACAGGGGTCTCCTACAATGAGCAGTTCTTC

D: TRBD2
J: TRBJ2-3
size: NA
V: TRBV6-1
CDR3: CASSDTAGAADTQYF
DNA: TGTGCCAGCAGTGACACAGCGGGGGCGGCAGATACGCAGTATTTT

D: NA
J: TRBJ2-3
size: NA
V: TRBV6-1
CDR3: CASSNHRTSTDTQYF
DNA: TGTGCCAGTTCGAATCACAGGACTAGCACAGATACGCAGTATTTT

D: TRBD2
J: TRBJ2-3
size: many
V: TRBV7-9
CDR3: CASSFSGQSTDTQYF
DNA: TGTGCCAGCAGCTTTAGCGGGCAAAGCACAGATACGCAGTATTTT

D: NA
J: TRBJ2-1
size: few
V: TRBV4-3
CDR3: CASSQNAESSYNEQFF
DNA: TGCGCCAGCAGCCAAAATGCTGAGAGCTCCTACAATGAGCAGTTCTTC

D: NA
J: TRBJ1-1
size: many
V: TRBV6-2/TRBV6-3
CDR3: CASSGSPDTEAFF
DNA: TGTGCCAGCAGCGGCAGTCCGGACACTGAAGCTTTCTTT

D: TRBD1
J: TRBJ2-1
size: NA
V: TRBV6-1
CDR3: CASRTGGNDNEQFF
DNA: TGTGCCAGCAGGACAGGGGGGAATGACAATGAGCAGTTCTTC

D: TRBD2
J: TRBJ2-2
size: many
V: TRBV12-3/TRBV12-4
CDR3: CASSFQRGATGELFF
DNA: TGTGCCAGCAGTTTCCAGCGGGGGGCAACCGGGGAGCTGTTTTTT

D: TRBD1
J: TRBJ2-5
size: few
V: TRBV29-1
CDR3: CSADLGQHQETQYF
DNA: TGCAGCGCTGACCTGGGACAGCACCAAGAGACCCAGTACTTC

D: TRBD2
J: TRBJ2-3
size: many
V: TRBV28
CDR3: CATLTSGTREGDTQYF
DNA: TGTGCCACCCTGACCTCCGGGACCCGGGAGGGGGATACGCAGTATTTT

D: NA
J: TRBJ2-5
size: NA
V: TRBV7-9
CDR3: CASSSTGRPEETQYF
DNA: TGTGCCAGCAGCTCCACTGGACGCCCGGAAGAGACCCAGTACTTC

D: TRBD2
J: TRBJ2-7
size: NA
V: TRBV7-2
CDR3: CASSPEAGVLTLEQYF
DNA: TGTGCCAGCAGCCCTGAAGCGGGAGTTCTAACCCTCGAGCAGTACTTC

D: NA
J: TRBJ2-7
size: many
V: TRBV3-1
CDR3: CASSQGGIYEQYF
DNA: TGTGCCAGCAGCCAAGGCGGCATCTACGAGCAGTACTTC

D: TRBD2
J: TRBJ2-7
size: NA
V: TRBV2
CDR3: CASSEEREDVYEQYF
DNA: TGTGCCAGCAGTGAGGAGCGGGAGGACGTCTACGAGCAGTACTTC

D: TRBD2
J: TRBJ2-1
size: NA
V: TRBV5-4
CDR3: CASSPSLADNEQFF
DNA: TGTGCCAGCAGCCCGTCACTAGCGGACAATGAGCAGTTCTTC

D: NA
J: TRBJ1-2
size: NA
V: TRBV29-1
CDR3: CSVEDSLLYGYTF
DNA: TGCAGCGTTGAGGACAGTCTACTCTATGGCTACACCTTC

D: NA
J: TRBJ2-1
size: few
V: TRBV5-1
CDR3: CASSLGLVNSYNEQFF
DNA: TGCGCCAGCAGCTTGGGGCTAGTTAACTCCTACAATGAGCAGTTCTTC

D: TRBD1
J: TRBJ1-1
size: NA
V: TRBV6-2/TRBV6-3
CDR3: CASSYPRQGLTEAFF
DNA: TGTGCCAGCAGTTACCCGCGACAGGGATTAACTGAAGCTTTCTTT

D: NA
J: TRBJ2-7
size: many
V: TRBV11-2
CDR3: CASSPRTGPTYEQYF
DNA: TGTGCCAGCAGCCCCCGGACGGGCCCTACCTACGAGCAGTACTTC

D: TRBD1
J: TRBJ1-2
size: few
V: TRBV5-1
CDR3: CASSYNPDRAEGYTF
DNA: TGCGCCAGCAGCTACAACCCCGACAGGGCGGAGGGCTACACCTTC

D: NA
J: TRBJ1-2
size: NA
V: TRBV9
CDR3: CASSVWGGFGYTF
DNA: TGTGCCAGCAGCGTATGGGGGGGCTTCGGCTACACCTTC

D: TRBD1
J: TRBJ1-5
size: many
V: TRBV5-5
CDR3: CASSLGTGYQPQHF
DNA: TGTGCCAGCAGCTTGGGGACAGGCTATCAGCCCCAGCATTTT

D: NA
J: TRBJ1-2
size: NA
V: TRBV6-6
CDR3: CASSYSGQRAIGYTF
DNA: TGTGCCAGCAGTTACTCCGGACAGAGGGCTATAGGCTACACCTTC

D: NA
J: TRBJ1-5
size: few
V: TRBV5-1
CDR3: CASSRAGGIQPQHF
DNA: TGCGCCAGCAGCCGGGCCGGAGGTATTCAGCCCCAGCATTTT

D: NA
J: TRBJ2-1
size: NA
V: TRBV3-1
CDR3: CASSQLWGQGLNEQFF
DNA: TGTGCCAGCAGCCAACTCTGGGGCCAGGGGCTCAATGAGCAGTTCTTC

D: TRBD2
J: TRBJ2-2
size: NA
V: TRBV4-2
CDR3: CASSHPSGGLTNTGELFF
DNA: TGTGCCAGCAGCCATCCCTCGGGGGGACTAACGAACACCGGGGAGCTGTTTTTT

D: TRBD2
J: TRBJ2-1
size: NA
V: TRBV5-5
CDR3: CASRPAGGDSYNEQFF
DNA: TGTGCCAGCAGACCGGCCGGGGGGGACTCCTACAATGAGCAGTTCTTC

D: NA
J: TRBJ2-2
size: many
V: TRBV3-1
CDR3: CASSQESGSTGELFF
DNA: TGTGCCAGCAGCCAAGAAAGCGGCTCCACCGGGGAGCTGTTTTTT

D: NA
J: TRBJ1-1
size: many
V: TRBV3-1
CDR3: CASSQGGGKAFF
DNA: TGTGCCAGCAGCCAAGGAGGAGGGAAAGCTTTCTTT

D: TRBD1
J: TRBJ2-5
size: few
V: TRBV18
CDR3: CASSPQTLRDSFQETQYF
DNA: TGTGCCAGCTCACCACAAACCCTTAGGGACAGTTTCCAAGAGACCCAGTACTTC

D: NA
J: TRBJ2-3
size: many
V: TRBV20-1
CDR3: CSAKAGGTDTQYF
DNA: TGCAGTGCTAAGGCAGGCGGGACAGATACGCAGTATTTT

D: NA
J: TRBJ2-5
size: many
V: TRBV2
CDR3: CASTLLAFNQYF
DNA: TGTGCCAGCACCCTTCTGGCTTTCAACCAGTACTTC